The clone carrying this TCR beta chain appeared a single time. Per the study methods: Reference gene primer amplification in the assay estimated nucleated cell counts. Clones were sequenced by immunoSEQ multiplex PCR, and TCRdb holds only the in-frame ones, with some missing. The V and J calls and clone size were taken over from that table, and D and trimming were inferred from the DNA. Of 140,000 or so clones detected, 88% appear once; the ten largest clones hold 10% to 13%. This record belongs to a study of blood T cell repertoires in COVID-19. Whole-study context: COVID-19 samples from acute and convalescent phases originated in the United States, Italy and Spain.

Germline CDR1 and CDR2: SGHNT and YYREEE (reference sequence). V shed 0 bases, J shed 1 base, and the junction held 6 bases outside the gene matches. The CDR3 is 17 amino acids. The material sequenced was peripheral blood. The chain recombines TRBV5-4 with TRBJ2-3; the match to TRBD2 covers 9 bases. The receptor was derived from a man aged 55 to 69 with active or convalescent COVID-19. CDR3 coding DNA: TGTGCCAGCAGCTTGGAGGTAGCGGGAGTTGGCACAGATACGCAGTATTTT. This sequence encodes CASSLEVAGVGTDTQYF.